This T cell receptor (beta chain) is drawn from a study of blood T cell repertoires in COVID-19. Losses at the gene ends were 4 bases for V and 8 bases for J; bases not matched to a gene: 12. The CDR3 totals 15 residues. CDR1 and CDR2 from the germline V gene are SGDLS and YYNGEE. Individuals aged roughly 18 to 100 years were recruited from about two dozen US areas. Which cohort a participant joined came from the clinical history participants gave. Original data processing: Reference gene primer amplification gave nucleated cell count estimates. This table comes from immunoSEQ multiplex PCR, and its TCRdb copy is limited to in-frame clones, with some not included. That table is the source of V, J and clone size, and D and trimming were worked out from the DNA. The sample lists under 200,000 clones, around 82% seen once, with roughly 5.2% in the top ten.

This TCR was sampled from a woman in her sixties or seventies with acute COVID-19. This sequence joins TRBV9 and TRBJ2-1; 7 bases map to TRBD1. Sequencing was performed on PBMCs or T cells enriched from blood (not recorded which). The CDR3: CASSLRDSGSYEQFF. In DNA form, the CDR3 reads TGTGCCAGCAGCCTCCGGGACAGCGGTAGCTATGAGCAGTTCTTC.